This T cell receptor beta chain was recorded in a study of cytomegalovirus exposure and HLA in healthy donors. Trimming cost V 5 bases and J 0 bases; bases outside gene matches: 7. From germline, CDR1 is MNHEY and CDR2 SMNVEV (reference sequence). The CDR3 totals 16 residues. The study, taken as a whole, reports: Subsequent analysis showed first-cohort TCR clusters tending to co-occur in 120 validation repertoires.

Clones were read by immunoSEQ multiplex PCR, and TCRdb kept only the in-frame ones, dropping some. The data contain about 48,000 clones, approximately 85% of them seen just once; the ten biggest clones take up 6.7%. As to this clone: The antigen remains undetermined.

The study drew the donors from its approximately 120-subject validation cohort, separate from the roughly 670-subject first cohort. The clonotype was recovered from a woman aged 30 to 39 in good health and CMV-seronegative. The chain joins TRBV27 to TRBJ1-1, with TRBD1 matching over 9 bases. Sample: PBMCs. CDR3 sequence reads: CASSRGQGKMNTEAFF. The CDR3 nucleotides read TGTGCCAGCAGTCGGGGACAGGGAAAGATGAACACTGAAGCTTTCTTT.